The present T cell receptor (beta chain) was sequenced within a study of regulatory T cells in long-lasting Graves disease. This clonotype was seen ten or more times. Construction of the TCR beta libraries employed iRepertoire HTBI primers in conjunction with Arm-PCR of CDR3 regions. TCRdb recomputed calls from the multiplex PCR reads with MiXCR, one row per CDR3 protein. The sample lists about 310,000 distinct CDR3 sequences, 22% occurring once. This CDR3 spans 14 amino acids. V was cut by 5 bases and J by 1 base, with 14 bases left in between. Germline CDR1 SQVTM, CDR2 ANQGSEA. Described time point: persistent/refractory GD, antithyroid drugs over 5 years with positive TRAb. From RNA extracted from PBMCs, the TCR library was made.

The source of this sequence is a female donor with Graves disease. This chain connects TRBV29-1 to TRBJ2-5; tentatively, D is TRBD1 or TRBD2 (5 bases each). The sequencing here drew on peripheral blood mononuclear cells (PBMCs), taken when the disease was refractory, from a patient treated with antithyroid drugs. CDR3 protein: CSVRDPWGQETQYF. The CDR3, as DNA: TGCAGCGTTCGGGACCCCTGGGGCCAAGAGACCCAGTACTTC.